The 18 T cell receptor beta chains presented below share a single source sample, sequenced in a study of regulatory T cells in long-lasting Graves disease (dated by TCRdb to 2020 to 2022). The label giving this sample's time point can be read as: newly diagnosed GD, antithyroid drugs for less than 3 months. For both TCR sequencing and RNA sequencing, RNA was extracted from PBMCs in TRIzol. The library came from multiplex PCR. The listed sequencing device is Illumina HiSeq 4000. TCR beta libraries were built with iRepertoire HTBI primers and Arm-PCR amplification of CDR3 regions. TCRdb took the public reads, trimmed them with fastp at Q25, ran MiXCR for clone calling and kept in-frame beta chains. A single entry per CDR3 protein holds the most common genes and DNA from its merged rows. The sample table records 530,000 or so distinct CDR3 sequences; roughly 15% of these occur just once. 12% of the sample belongs to the ten largest clones.

The same specimen was also included in a second study, on T cells in Graves' hyperthyroidism and ophthalmopathy.

The source was peripheral blood mononuclear cells (PBMCs), collected at new diagnosis, from a patient treated with antithyroid drugs. All receptors derive from a man aged 18-30 years with Graves disease. Donor details come from another sample of the same person, matched by shared clones.

The gene calls are TRBV2 and TRBJ2-7; tentatively, D is TRBD2 (5 bases). The CDR3 has 13 amino acids. Germline lookup yields CDR1 SNHLY and CDR2 FYNNEI. The V end was cut by 5 bases, the J end by 6 bases, with 14 bases between. CDR3 coding DNA: TGTGCCAGCAGTAGACTAAATAGTTTCGAGCAGTACTTC. Amino acid sequence: CASSRLNSFEQYF.

The chain joins TRBV9 to TRBJ2-1; D remains unclear. The CDR3 extends over 14 amino acids. Germline V gene lookup returns CDR1 SGDLS and CDR2 YYNGEE. Trimming removed 3 bases from V and 9 bases from J, with 16 bases in between. CDR3 DNA sequence: TGTGCCAGCAGCGCCGACCTAGGTTTCGGTGAGCAGTTCTTC. Amino acid sequence: CASSADLGFGEQFF. Together with reference TRBV9 and TRBJ2-1, the CDR3 gives the full variable domain: DSGVTQTPKHLITATGQRVTLRCSPRSGDLSVYWYQQSLDQGLQFLIQYYNGEERAKGNILERFSAQQFPDLHSELNLSSLELGDSALYFCASSADLGFGEQFFGPGTRLTVL.

This clonotype showed up just a few times. The chain uses TRBV5-1 and TRBJ2-3, with D unresolved. This CDR3 is built from 14 residues. The germline V and J ends were trimmed by 5 bases and 8 bases, with 18 bases remaining between them. From germline, CDR1 is SGHRS and CDR2 YFSETQ. The CDR3 sequence: CASRFLVGRATQYF. CDR3 DNA sequence: TGCGCCAGCAGGTTCCTAGTAGGACGGGCTACGCAGTATTTT.

As concerns this clonotype: The junction departs from germline at one end; a sequencing error may be responsible. The rearrangement joins TRBV18 to TRBJ2-6, with D possibly being TRBD1 (6 bases). This CDR3 region has 16 residues. CDR1 and CDR2 (germline): KGHSH, LQKENI. The CDR3 coding sequence is TGTGCCAGCTCACCGAAACAGGGCTCTGGGGCCAACGTCCTGGCTTTC. This gives the protein CASSPKQGSGANVLAF.

This clonotype was recorded at least ten times. The chain recombines TRBV2 with TRBJ1-1, with a possible D match to TRBD1 (5 bases). V lost 6 bases to trimming and J lost 8 bases, with 10 bases between them. The CDR3 covers 11 residues. CDR1 SNHLY and CDR2 FYNNEI come from the germline V gene. CDR3 in amino acids: CASRGTAEAFF. The DNA of the CDR3 is TGTGCCAGCAGGGGGACCGCAGAAGCTTTCTTT. The full variable domain, its missing parts supplied by reference TRBV2 and TRBJ1-1, is EPEVTQTPSHQVTQMGQEVILRCVPISNHLYFYWYRQILGQKVEFLVSFYNNEISEKSEIFDDQFSVERPDGSNFTLKIRSTKLEDSAMYFCASRGTAEAFFGQGTRLTVV.

The chain carries TRBV7-8 and TRBJ2-7; D call uncertain. The CDR3 length is 13 residues. Deletions cut 1 base from V and 5 bases from J, with 9 bases between. Germline values: CDR1 SGHVS, CDR2 FQNEAQ. As DNA, the CDR3 is TGTGCCAGCAGCTTAGGTATCCCGGACGAGCAGTACTTC. Protein: CASSLGIPDEQYF.

This clonotype was observed a few times. At one of its ends the junction is not consistent with the germline gene, which may arise from a read error. V and J are TRBV27 and TRBJ1-3; possible D gene TRBD1, 5 bases. Germline CDR1 and CDR2: MNHEY and SMNVEV (reference sequence). This CDR3 has 15 residues. CDR3 coding DNA: TGTGCCAGCAGTTCAACAGGTTTCTCTGGAAACACCACATATTTT. Translating it yields CASSSTGFSGNTTYF.

This clonotype was recorded a few times. The V gene is TRBV7-2, the J gene TRBJ1-4; TRBD1 is a possible D gene (5 bases). This CDR3 comprises 16 residues. Between the trimmed V and J ends, which lost 1 base and 7 bases, there was a span of 16 bases. From germline, CDR1 is SGHTA and CDR2 FQGNSA. The CDR3 here is CASSLGDGGQAEKLFF. The CDR3 nucleotides are TGTGCCAGCAGCTTAGGGGACGGCGGTCAGGCTGAAAAACTGTTTTTT.

This clonotype was seen at least ten times. This sequence joins TRBV6-1 and TRBJ2-4, with D maybe TRBD2 (5 bases). Germline CDR1 MNHNS, CDR2 SASEGT. This CDR3 is 15 amino acids long. V lost 3 bases and J lost 4, with 13 bases in between. This CDR3 is CASSESVAPKNIQYF. In DNA, the CDR3 is TGTGCCAGCAGTGAGTCTGTAGCGCCAAAAAACATTCAGTACTTC.

The V and J genes are TRBV20-1 and TRBJ2-1, with 10 bases that match TRBD2. V dropped 5 bases and J dropped 3; count of bases not matched to a gene: 7. Germline CDR1 is DFQATT and CDR2 is SNEGSKA (reference sequence). The CDR3 is 15 residues long. The CDR3 protein is CSAATGTSVYNEQFF. Here the CDR3 DNA reads TGCAGTGCTGCTACCGGGACTAGCGTCTACAATGAGCAGTTCTTC.

This clonotype was counted a few times. This sequence joins TRBV2 and TRBJ2-7; TRBD1 agrees at 12 bases. The CDR3 is 14 residues long. Trimming cost V 10 bases and J 9 bases; bases outside gene matches: 13. Per germline, CDR1 SNHLY and CDR2 FYNNEI. CDR3 DNA: TGTGCCACAAGCCACGGGACAGGGGGCCTCGTGCAGTACTTC. Translating it yields CATSHGTGGLVQYF.

This clonotype was recorded at least ten times. The chain has TRBV11-2 and TRBJ2-1; TRBD2 matches at 8 bases. V lost 4 bases and J lost 0; bases outside the gene matches: 8. Germline CDR1 and CDR2: SGHAT and FQNNGV. This CDR3 has 17 amino acids. CDR3 sequence: CASSYPYGTSSYNEQFF. The DNA of the CDR3 is TGTGCCAGCAGCTACCCCTACGGGACTAGCTCCTACAATGAGCAGTTCTTC.

This clonotype has ten or more counts. This sequence joins TRBV28 and TRBJ2-1, with 8 bases aligning to TRBD2. The germline V gene has CDR1 MDHEN and CDR2 SYDVKM. After removal of 5 bases from V and 7 bases from J, the junction contained 10 bases not matched to a gene. The CDR3 extends over 15 amino acids. The CDR3 reads CASSLPAGARNEQFF. DNA of the CDR3: TGTGCCAGCAGTCTACCAGCGGGAGCTCGGAATGAGCAGTTCTTC.

A note on this clonotype: A much larger clone differs by one base, so this may be a read error. The chain links TRBV2 to TRBJ2-2; tentatively, D is TRBD1 (6 bases). CDR1 SNHLY and CDR2 FYNNEI come from the germline V gene. The CDR3 has 14 residues. CDR3 in amino acids: CASSELGAAGVLFF. CDR3 nucleotide sequence: TGTGCCAGCAGTGAACTGGGGGCGGCCGGGGTGCTGTTTTTT. Drawing the rest from reference TRBV2 and TRBJ2-2, the complete variable domain is EPEVTQTPSHQVTQMGQEVILRCVPISNHLYFYWYRQILGQKVEFLVSFYNNEISEKSEIFDDQFSVERPDGSNFTLKIRSTKLEDSAMYFCASSELGAAGVLFFGEGSRLTVL.

This clonotype was seen a handful of times. The rearrangement uses TRBV9 and TRBJ2-1; 14 bases align to TRBD2. Germline V gives CDR1 SGDLS, CDR2 YYNGEE. The CDR3 extends over 19 amino acids. V lost 0 bases, J lost 5 bases, and 10 bases stayed unmatched. CDR3 nucleotide sequence: TGTGCCAGCAGCGTAGGGGGGACTAGCGGGAGTAGATCGGACAATGAGCAGTTCTTC. This translates into CASSVGGTSGSRSDNEQFF. Together with reference TRBV9 and TRBJ2-1, the CDR3 gives the full variable domain: DSGVTQTPKHLITATGQRVTLRCSPRSGDLSVYWYQQSLDQGLQFLIQYYNGEERAKGNILERFSAQQFPDLHSELNLSSLELGDSALYFCASSVGGTSGSRSDNEQFFGPGTRLTVL.

This sequence joins TRBV6-1 and TRBJ2-6; D is unclear. This CDR3 contains 16 residues. V was shortened by 6 bases and J by 4 bases, with 16 bases between the two germline ends. The germline V gene has CDR1 MNHNS and CDR2 SASEGT. The DNA of the CDR3 is TGTGCCAGCAGGTTACCCGACACCGGCGGGGCCAACGTCCTGACTTTC. This encodes CASRLPDTGGANVLTF.

This clonotype was recorded at least ten times. The CDR3 spells CASSVYPEGYEQYF. CDR3 nucleotide sequence: TGTGCCAGCAGCGTATACCCGGAGGGCTACGAGCAGTACTTC. The chain couples TRBV9 to TRBJ2-7, with TRBD2 as a possible D gene (6 bases). The CDR3 has 14 amino acids. With 1 base removed from V and 3 bases from J, the gap between germline ends came to 11 bases. Germline lookup yields CDR1 SGDLS and CDR2 YYNGEE.

In this sample, this clonotype turned up many times. This chain connects TRBV12-3 or TRBV12-4 to TRBJ1-2; D might be TRBD1 (6 bases). Trimming left V 6 bases short and J 8 bases short, with 16 bases between. This CDR3 comprises 13 residues. The CDR3 protein is CASRSEGGGGYTF. CDR3 coding DNA: TGTGCCAGCAGGAGTGAAGGGGGGGGCGGCTACACCTTC.